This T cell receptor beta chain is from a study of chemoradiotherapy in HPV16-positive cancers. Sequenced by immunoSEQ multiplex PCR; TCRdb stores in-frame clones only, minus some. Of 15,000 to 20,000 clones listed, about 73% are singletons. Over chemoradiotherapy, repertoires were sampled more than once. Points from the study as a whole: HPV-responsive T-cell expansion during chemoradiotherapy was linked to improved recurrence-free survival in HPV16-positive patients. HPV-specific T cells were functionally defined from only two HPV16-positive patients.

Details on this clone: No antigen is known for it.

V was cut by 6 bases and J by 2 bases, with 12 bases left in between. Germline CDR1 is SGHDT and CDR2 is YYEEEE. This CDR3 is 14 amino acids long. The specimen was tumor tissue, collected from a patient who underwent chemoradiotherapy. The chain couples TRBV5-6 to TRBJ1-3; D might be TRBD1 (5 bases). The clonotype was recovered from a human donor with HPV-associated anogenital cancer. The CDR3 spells CASTLGVTGNTIYF. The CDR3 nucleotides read TGTGCCAGCACGTTAGGGGTAACTGGAAACACCATATATTTT.